This entry lists 20 T cell receptor beta chains sequenced from one sample in a study of shared clonotypes between healthy human individuals. Repertoires were generated with immunoSEQ multiplex PCR, while TCRdb's copy carries only in-frame clones and drops some. The table has 1 million to 1.2 million clones, approximately 75% seen once; the top ten hold over 0.8%. The sequenced sample was memory CD4+ T cells from PBMCs. Subset specified: CD45RA-negative fraction. The receptors come from a man younger than 35 in good health. Some clones in this sample may be carry-over from other donors' samples.

The V call is TRBV11-2, the J call TRBJ2-3; no clear D. Trimming removed 5 bases from V and 5 bases from J, with 11 bases in between. The CDR3 is 13 residues long. The germline CDR1 and CDR2 sequences are SGHAT and FQNNGV. In nucleotides, the CDR3 is TGTGCCAGCAGCCCGACTTACCGAGATACGCAGTATTTT. It specifies CASSPTYRDTQYF.

This clone has only a few counts. CDR3 in DNA: TGTGCCAGCAGTCCAAGTACCTTCCGGGACGGCTTCACAGATACGCAGTATTTT. Translation: CASSPSTFRDGFTDTQYF. This chain links TRBV28 with TRBJ2-3; D is tentatively TRBD1 or TRBD2 (5 bases each). Looked up from germline, CDR1 is MDHEN and CDR2 is SYDVKM. The CDR3 runs to 18 residues. V lost 5 bases and J lost 2, with 23 bases in between. Drawing the rest from reference TRBV28 and TRBJ2-3, the complete variable domain is DVKVTQSSRYLVKRTGEKVFLECVQDMDHENMFWYRQDPGLGLRLIYFSYDVKMKEKGDIPEGYSVSREKKERFSLILESASTNQTSMYLCASSPSTFRDGFTDTQYFGPGTRLTVL.

CDR3 protein: CASSLGGLTEAFF. Here the CDR3 DNA reads TGTGCCAGCAGCCTAGGCGGATTAACTGAAGCTTTCTTT. The chain carries TRBV7-9 and TRBJ1-1, with D hard to call. The germline V gene encodes CDR1 SEHNR and CDR2 FQNEAQ (reference sequence). V lost 5 bases and J lost 5, with 12 bases in between. The CDR3 is 13 amino acids.

There are many counts of this clone. The chain carries TRBV9 and TRBJ2-1; TRBD2 is a possible D gene (5 bases). CDR3 length: 14 amino acids. The germline V gene encodes CDR1 SGDLS and CDR2 YYNGEE. Deletions cut 3 bases from V and 5 bases from J, with 12 bases between. The CDR3 spells CASSADTRDNEQFF. The CDR3 nucleotides read TGTGCCAGCAGCGCGGATACGAGGGACAATGAGCAGTTCTTC.

The V call is TRBV9, the J call TRBJ2-5, with TRBD1 matching over 9 bases. The germline gives CDR1 SGDLS, CDR2 YYNGEE. V was pared by 8 bases and J by 5 bases, with 7 bases of the junction left unmatched. The CDR3 spans 13 residues. CDR3 coding DNA: TGTGCCAGAAGGGGACAGGGTGGTGAGACCCAGTACTTC. Its translation is CARRGQGGETQYF.

The V call is TRBV5-1, the J call TRBJ2-5; 8 bases agree with TRBD2. The CDR3 is 15 amino acids. Germline assignment: CDR1 SGHRS and CDR2 YFSETQ. V lost 4 bases to trimming and J lost 2 bases; unmatched junction nucleotides: 7. In DNA, the CDR3 is TGCGCCAGCAGCCCTAAACTAGCGGAACAAGAGACCCAGTACTTC. Residues: CASSPKLAEQETQYF.

The chain recombines TRBV20-1 with TRBJ2-7, with TRBD1 as a possible D gene (5 bases). Germline V gene sequence: CDR1 DFQATT, CDR2 SNEGSKA (reference sequence). CDR3 length: 11 amino acids. Trimming removed 3 bases from V and 6 bases from J, with 9 bases in between. The CDR3 loop is CSASSRAEQYF. In DNA, the CDR3 is TGCAGTGCTAGTTCCAGGGCCGAGCAGTACTTC.

The chain employs TRBV10-1 and TRBJ2-3; no clear D gene. Germline V gene sequence: CDR1 WNHNN, CDR2 SYGVQD (reference sequence). Trimming shortened V by 4 bases and J by 5 bases, and 13 bases separated the two germline ends. This CDR3 region has 14 residues. This CDR3 reads CASSGYSRGDTQYF. CDR3 coding DNA: TGCGCCAGCAGTGGCTACTCCCGAGGAGATACGCAGTATTTT.

This chain connects TRBV29-1 to TRBJ2-5; D may correspond to TRBD1 or TRBD2 (7 bases each). In germline, CDR1 is SQVTM, CDR2 ANQGSEA. Trimming shortened V by 3 bases and J by 5 bases, and 16 bases separated the two germline ends. This CDR3 region has 14 residues. The CDR3 region has the DNA TGCAGCGTTGACAGCGGCAGGGGGGGGGAGACCCAGTACTTC. Translating it yields CSVDSGRGGETQYF.

This clone occurred once. The CDR3 here is CASSQRSGTSGSEQYF. As DNA, the CDR3 is TGTGCCAGCAGCCAACGAAGCGGGACTAGCGGGAGCGAGCAGTACTTC. V usage is TRBV4-2 and J usage is TRBJ2-7; TRBD2 matches 14 bases. V lost 2 bases, J lost 6 bases, and 6 bases stayed unmatched. Germline assignment: CDR1 LGHNA and CDR2 YNFKEQ. The CDR3 is 16 residues long.

The V gene is TRBV7-8, the J gene TRBJ1-3, with a weak D call TRBD1 (5 bases). Deletions cut 2 bases from V and 6 bases from J, with 17 bases between. Germline V gives CDR1 SGHVS, CDR2 FQNEAQ. The length of the CDR3 is 16 residues. CDR3 sequence reads: CASSLFRTLGENTIYF. CDR3 sequence (DNA): TGTGCCAGCAGCTTATTTCGGACACTGGGTGAAAACACCATATATTTT. Combining the CDR3 with reference TRBV7-8 and TRBJ1-3 gives the whole variable domain GAGVSQSPRYKVAKRGQDVALRCDPISGHVSLFWYQQALGQGPEFLTYFQNEAQLDKSGLPSDRFFAERPEGSVSTLKIQRTQQEDSAVYLCASSLFRTLGENTIYFGEGSWLTVV.

The chain has TRBV4-3 and TRBJ2-7, with 9 positions matching TRBD1. This CDR3 contains 17 residues. V trimming: 3 bases; J trimming: 7 bases; junction bases outside the gene matches: 16. Germline assignment: CDR1 LGHNA and CDR2 YSLEER. This CDR3 is CASSQAMLRTGEGEQYF. As DNA, the CDR3 is TGCGCCAGCAGCCAGGCGATGCTGAGGACAGGGGAGGGTGAGCAGTACTTC.

This clone was counted once. The chain recombines TRBV5-1 with TRBJ1-5; the D is unclear. The CDR3 runs to 14 residues. V was shortened by 3 bases and J by 3 bases, with 10 bases between the two germline ends. Germline values: CDR1 SGHRS, CDR2 YFSETQ. CDR3 DNA: TGCGCCAGCAGCTCCTCCGGGCTCAATCAGCCCCAGCATTTT. This sequence encodes CASSSSGLNQPQHF. The full variable domain, completed using reference TRBV5-1 and TRBJ1-5, is KAGVTQTPRYLIKTRGQQVTLSCSPISGHRSVSWYQQTPGQGLQFLFEYFSETQRNKGNFPGRFSGRQFSNSRSEMNVSTLELGDSALYLCASSSSGLNQPQHFGDGTRLSIL.

The gene calls are TRBV7-2 and TRBJ1-2; 8 bases are a match to TRBD1. The V segment lost 5 bases and the J segment 8 bases; nucleotides outside the gene matches: 7. From germline, CDR1 is SGHTA and CDR2 FQGNSA. CDR3 length: 13 amino acids. The DNA of the CDR3 is TGTGCCAGCAGCGTAGACAGGGGTGGCGGCTACACCTTC. As protein: CASSVDRGGGYTF.

Details on this clone: Compared with germline, one end of the junction differs, possibly owing to a read error. The rearrangement joins TRBV4-1 to TRBJ2-3; 12 bases fit TRBD2. Germline CDR1 MGHRA, CDR2 YSYEKL. The CDR3 consists of 15 residues. The CDR3 here is CASSPTSGSRDTQYF. The CDR3 nucleotides are TGCGCCAGCAGCCCGACTAGCGGGAGCAGAGATACGCAGTATTTT.

This chain joins TRBV11-3 and TRBJ1-1, with D perhaps TRBD1 (6 bases). Germline CDR1 and CDR2: SGHNT and YENEEA. V was trimmed by 0 bases and J by 3 bases, leaving 17 bases between them. CDR3 length: 17 amino acids. This CDR3 is CASSLDGTGGWDTEAFF. The CDR3 coding sequence is TGTGCCAGCAGCTTAGACGGGACGGGGGGCTGGGACACTGAAGCTTTCTTT.

This clone turned up a few times. The rearrangement joins TRBV5-1 to TRBJ2-1, with 7 bases lining up with TRBD1. The germline V gene has CDR1 SGHRS and CDR2 YFSETQ. The J segment lost 8 bases and the V segment lost 3 bases, leaving 11 bases of the junction unmatched. CDR3 length equals 15 residues. For the CDR3, the DNA is TGCGCCAGCAGCTGGGGAAGACAGGGTTGGGATGAGCAGTTCTTC. It codes for CASSWGRQGWDEQFF.

J is TRBJ2-3 and V is TRBV5-4; no reliable D call. V was shortened by 2 bases and J by 0 bases, with 7 bases between the two germline ends. Germline-derived CDR1 and CDR2 are SGHNT and YYREEE (reference sequence). The CDR3 has 14 residues. CDR3 in amino acids: CASSFPGSTDTQYF. The CDR3 DNA is TGTGCCAGCAGCTTTCCGGGTAGCACAGATACGCAGTATTTT.

This clone has a single count. V usage is TRBV11-3 and J usage is TRBJ2-3; D is uncertain. The germline CDR1 and CDR2 sequences are SGHNT and YENEEA. V was clipped by 8 bases and J by 1 base, with 10 bases between them. This CDR3 contains 13 residues. In DNA form, the CDR3 reads TGTGCCAGCTTCCCCGGTCGCACAGATACGCAGTATTTT. It translates to CASFPGRTDTQYF.

This clone was picked up a small number of times. This same CDR3 is encoded by further DNA sequences in the sample. The chain joins TRBV9 to TRBJ1-4, with D possibly being TRBD1 (5 bases). The CDR3 covers 13 residues. Per the germline V gene, CDR1 is SGDLS and CDR2 is YYNGEE. With 2 bases removed from V and 3 bases from J, the gap between germline ends came to 5 bases. CDR3 sequence: CASSVGANEKLFF. The CDR3 region has the DNA TGTGCCAGCAGCGTGGGGGCTAATGAAAAACTGTTTTTT. Variable domain in full (rest from reference TRBV9 and TRBJ1-4): DSGVTQTPKHLITATGQRVTLRCSPRSGDLSVYWYQQSLDQGLQFLIQYYNGEERAKGNILERFSAQQFPDLHSELNLSSLELGDSALYFCASSVGANEKLFFGSGTQLSVL.